Below are 24 T cell receptor beta chains sequenced from a single sample in a study of shared clonotypes between healthy human individuals. The method was immunoSEQ multiplex PCR; TCRdb's version includes in-frame clones alone and lacks a portion of them. In the table there are roughly 1 million clones, around 78% of which are singletons. Sequences were obtained from memory CD4+ T cells from PBMCs. Subset here: CD45RA-negative fraction. The source is a man aged 18 to 35 in good health. Some clones in this sample may be carry-over from other donors' samples.

Many counts were recorded for this clone. The identical CDR3 is also encoded by other nucleotide sequences in the sample. CDR3: CASSYSRGDTEAFF. As DNA, the CDR3 is TGTGCCAGCAGTTACTCGCGGGGGGATACTGAAGCTTTCTTT. The chain links TRBV6-5 to TRBJ1-1, with D tentatively TRBD1 (5 bases). There are 14 residues in the CDR3. Trimming stripped 0 bases from V and 5 bases from J, with 10 bases between. The germline V gene has CDR1 MNHEY and CDR2 SVGAGI.

This clone has a handful of counts. The chain is built from TRBV7-3 and TRBJ2-2; D ambiguous. Trimming cost V 5 bases and J 5 bases, with 6 bases left between them. Germline lookup yields CDR1 SGHTA and CDR2 FQGTGA. The CDR3 covers 12 residues. CDR3 DNA sequence: TGTGCCAGCAGCCGTACAACCGGGGAGCTGTTTTTT. Translating it yields CASSRTTGELFF.

This clone was detected ten times or more. This sequence joins TRBV15 and TRBJ2-3; 7 bases match TRBD2. The CDR3 is 15 amino acids. V shed 1 base, J shed 3 bases, and the junction held 4 bases outside the gene matches. Germline CDR1 reads LNHNV; CDR2 reads YYDKDF (reference sequence). CDR3: CATSRGGSGTDTQYF. The CDR3 DNA is TGTGCCACCAGCAGAGGCGGGAGTGGGACAGATACGCAGTATTTT.

The J gene is TRBJ2-7, the V gene TRBV18; TRBD1 agrees at 8 bases. The junction had 4 bases not matched to a gene; V was cut back by 3 bases and J by 3 bases. The CDR3 is made up of 14 amino acids. In germline, CDR1 is KGHSH, CDR2 LQKENI. The chain's CDR3 is CASSPRTGIYEQYF. The CDR3 nucleotides read TGTGCCAGCTCACCCAGGACAGGGATCTACGAGCAGTACTTC.

The chain employs TRBV27 and TRBJ2-1; 9 bases agree with TRBD2. Germline values: CDR1 MNHEY, CDR2 SMNVEV (reference sequence). The CDR3 extends over 20 amino acids. Trimming removed 5 bases from V and 13 bases from J; junction bases left unmatched: 30. The CDR3 nucleotides read TGTGCCAGCAGTCCCCTCCGCACTAGCGGGTTGCCCCCCTCGAATCCCCTTCAGTTCTTC. As protein: CASSPLRTSGLPPSNPLQFF.

This clone was seen only once. Other DNA sequences from this sample encode an identical CDR3 as well. The J gene is TRBJ2-1, the V gene TRBV5-1; 7 bases are a match to TRBD1. The CDR3 runs 15 residues. The germline CDR1 and CDR2 sequences are SGHRS and YFSETQ. V shed 2 bases and J 4 bases; nucleotides not matched to a gene: 6. CDR3 nucleotide sequence: TGCGCCAGCAGCTTTTCAGGGGGTACGTACAATGAGCAGTTCTTC. Protein: CASSFSGGTYNEQFF. Using reference TRBV5-1 and TRBJ2-1 for the parts outside the CDR3, the full variable domain is KAGVTQTPRYLIKTRGQQVTLSCSPISGHRSVSWYQQTPGQGLQFLFEYFSETQRNKGNFPGRFSGRQFSNSRSEMNVSTLELGDSALYLCASSFSGGTYNEQFFGPGTRLTVL.

This chain uses TRBV4-2 with TRBJ1-2; D perhaps matches TRBD1 (6 bases). V was cut by 3 bases and J by 5 bases, with 19 bases left in between. Germline loops: CDR1 LGHNA, CDR2 YNFKEQ. There are 16 residues in the CDR3. The CDR3 DNA reads as TGTGCCAGCAGCCAGGATTTCGACAGGCCTCGGTATGGCTACACCTTC. This codes for CASSQDFDRPRYGYTF.

The genes are TRBV5-1 and TRBJ2-7; TRBD2 is a possible D gene (5 bases). The length of the CDR3 is 15 residues. CDR1 is SGHRS and CDR2 is YFSETQ in the germline V gene. The V end was cut by 2 bases, the J end by 1 base, with 13 bases between. The CDR3 sequence: CASSFSGLVSYEQYF. Here the CDR3 DNA reads TGCGCCAGCAGCTTCTCAGGACTGGTTTCCTACGAGCAGTACTTC.

This clone has only one observation. This chain connects TRBV2 to TRBJ1-2; 8 positions match TRBD1. J gave up 8 bases and V 6 bases, and 11 bases lay outside the gene matches. There are 14 residues in the CDR3. The germline CDR1 and CDR2 sequences are SNHLY and FYNNEI. CDR3 region: CASRMGQVGGGYTF. CDR3 DNA sequence: TGTGCCAGCAGAATGGGACAGGTCGGGGGAGGCTACACCTTC. The variable domain in full, with the rest retrieved from reference TRBV2 and TRBJ1-2, is EPEVTQTPSHQVTQMGQEVILRCVPISNHLYFYWYRQILGQKVEFLVSFYNNEISEKSEIFDDQFSVERPDGSNFTLKIRSTKLEDSAMYFCASRMGQVGGGYTFGSGTRLTVV.

The chain is built from TRBV10-3 and TRBJ1-1, with 7 bases identical to TRBD1. The CDR3 length is 13 residues. V dropped 10 bases and J dropped 3; count of bases not matched to a gene: 8. Looked up from germline, CDR1 is ENHRY and CDR2 is SYGVKD. The CDR3 reads CATKTGRDTEAFF. The CDR3 DNA reads TGTGCCACAAAGACAGGGCGGGACACTGAAGCTTTCTTT.

J is TRBJ2-5 and V is TRBV5-1, with 13 bases that match TRBD2. The length of the CDR3 is 17 residues. The ends lost 1 base at V and 7 bases at J; junction bases unmatched: 10. CDR1 is SGHRS and CDR2 is YFSETQ in the germline V gene. The CDR3 sequence: CASSLLSWTSGSMTQYF. The CDR3 coding sequence is TGCGCCAGCAGCTTGTTGTCGTGGACTAGCGGGAGCATGACCCAGTACTTC.

This clone has more than one count but fewer than ten. The J gene is TRBJ1-5, the V gene TRBV5-8, with 8 bases matching TRBD1. Germline CDR1 and CDR2: SGHTS and YDEGEE. The CDR3 consists of 14 residues. The V and J ends lost 4 bases and 7 bases, in that order; junction bases with no gene match: 7. In DNA, the CDR3 is TGTGCCAGCAGCCCGAGGACAGGGCTCCAGCCCCAGCATTTT. This codes for CASSPRTGLQPQHF.

There are a few counts of this clone. This sequence joins TRBV10-3 and TRBJ2-1, with 14 bases that match TRBD2. After removal of 6 bases from V and 9 bases from J, the junction contained 7 bases not matched to a gene. The CDR3 has 15 amino acids. Germline V CDR1 and CDR2: ENHRY, SYGVKD. For the CDR3, the DNA is TGTGCCATCAGGGATGGGACTAGCGGGAGTCCTGAGCAGTTCTTC. This gives the protein CAIRDGTSGSPEQFF.

The rearrangement uses TRBV2 and TRBJ2-1; 7 bases match TRBD2. This CDR3 has 14 amino acids. With 4 bases clipped from V and 7 bases from J, the junction kept 7 bases outside the gene matches. Germline values: CDR1 SNHLY, CDR2 FYNNEI. CDR3 loop: CASSGLASSNEQFF. The DNA of the CDR3 is TGTGCCAGCAGTGGACTAGCTTCCTCAAATGAGCAGTTCTTC.

Comment on this clone: This likely stems from a read error, as it lies one base from a far larger clone. The chain joins TRBV5-5 to TRBJ1-4; 7 bases line up with TRBD1. Trimming at V came to 0 bases and at J to 6 bases, leaving 2 bases not matched to a gene. Germline-derived CDR1 and CDR2 are SGHKS and YYEKEE (reference sequence). CDR3 length: 14 amino acids. The CDR3 DNA reads as TGTGCCAGCAGCTTGGGACAGGGAGATGAAAAACTGTTTTTT. Translating it yields CASSLGQGDEKLFF.

This chain links TRBV28 with TRBJ1-1; D is perhaps TRBD1 (5 bases). Germline-derived CDR1 and CDR2 are MDHEN and SYDVKM. The CDR3 runs to 13 residues. Trimming removed 7 bases from V and 4 bases from J, with 13 bases in between. DNA of the CDR3: TGTGCCAGCATAGGGTCAGGGTTCACTGAAGCTTTCTTT. It is translated as CASIGSGFTEAFF.

The chain employs TRBV7-8 and TRBJ1-1, with D maybe TRBD1 (6 bases). The CDR3 is made up of 15 amino acids. The ends were cut back, 0 bases at V and 8 bases at J, with 16 bases in the middle. CDR1 and CDR2 (germline): SGHVS, FQNEAQ. CDR3: CASSLAPQGKTEAFF. The CDR3 nucleotides read TGTGCCAGCAGCTTAGCCCCGCAGGGGAAGACCGAAGCTTTCTTT.

The chain carries TRBV28 and TRBJ2-1; D not resolved. Per germline, CDR1 MDHEN and CDR2 SYDVKM. Trimming stripped 7 bases from V and 10 bases from J, with 14 bases between. CDR3 length: 12 residues. Here the CDR3 DNA reads TGTGCCAGCACACGTCGGCTGGGAGAGCAGTTCTTC. It codes for CASTRRLGEQFF. Drawing the rest from reference TRBV28 and TRBJ2-1, the complete variable domain is DVKVTQSSRYLVKRTGEKVFLECVQDMDHENMFWYRQDPGLGLRLIYFSYDVKMKEKGDIPEGYSVSREKKERFSLILESASTNQTSMYLCASTRRLGEQFFGPGTRLTVL.

This chain uses TRBV20-1 with TRBJ2-1, with D maybe TRBD2 (6 bases). There are 11 residues in the CDR3. V was cut by 5 bases and J by 16 bases, with 18 bases left in between. The germline V gene has CDR1 DFQATT and CDR2 SNEGSKA (reference sequence). Here the CDR3 DNA reads TGCAGTGCTGACCGACCGGGACTCACCTTCTTC. As protein: CSADRPGLTFF.

The chain carries TRBV4-2 and TRBJ2-7, with TRBD1 matching 9 bases. The V gene end was trimmed by 1 base and the J gene end by 7 bases; junction bases not matched to a gene: 11. The CDR3 runs to 16 residues. The germline CDR1 and CDR2 sequences are LGHNA and YNFKEQ. The CDR3 DNA follows: TGTGCCAGCAGCCAAGGCACGCTGACAGGGGGATGGGAGCAGTACTTC. Translation: CASSQGTLTGGWEQYF.

This clone was observed a few times. For the CDR3, the DNA is TGTGCCAGCAGTCGAACAAGGGGACTTGAAGCTTTCTTT. This translates into CASSRTRGLEAFF. This rearrangement joins TRBV6-1 to TRBJ1-1; tentatively, D is TRBD1 (5 bases). Looked up from germline, CDR1 is MNHNS and CDR2 is SASEGT. The CDR3 loop spans 13 amino acids. Trimming took off 5 bases at V and 7 bases at J, with 14 bases between the two ends.

This chain uses TRBV11-1 with TRBJ2-5, with TRBD2 identical over 13 bases. This CDR3 region has 17 residues. V shed 5 bases, J shed 5 bases, and the junction held 11 bases outside the gene matches. CDR1 and CDR2 (germline): SGHAT, FQDESV (reference sequence). CDR3 nucleotide sequence: TGTGCCAGCAGCCTATTGACTAGCGGGAGGCCGGGGGAGACCCAGTACTTC. Its translation: CASSLLTSGRPGETQYF.

This clone appeared a few times. The chain uses TRBV30 and TRBJ1-1; D call uncertain. The germline V and J ends were trimmed by 2 bases and 0 bases, with 7 bases remaining between them. The CDR3 runs 13 residues. Germline CDR1 is GTSNPN and CDR2 is SVGIG (reference sequence). The CDR3 sequence is CAWSLQVNTEAFF. Here the CDR3 DNA reads TGTGCCTGGAGTCTCCAGGTGAACACTGAAGCTTTCTTT.

This chain joins TRBV6-1 and TRBJ1-5, with 8 positions matching TRBD1. J was trimmed by 11 bases and V by 3 bases; bases with no gene match: 3. CDR1 and CDR2 (germline): MNHNS, SASEGT. This CDR3 is 12 amino acids long. The CDR3: CASSENRGTQHF. In nucleotides, the CDR3 is TGTGCCAGCAGTGAGAACAGGGGGACCCAGCATTTT.